Shown below are 18 T cell receptor beta chains from a single sample sequenced in a study of T cells in Graves' hyperthyroidism and ophthalmopathy. There were TCR beta CDR3 regions amplified from RNA transcripts. HTBI primers were employed in a first-round RT-PCR of the TCR CDR3. From the multiplex PCR reads, TCRdb called clonotypes with MiXCR, one entry per CDR3 protein. The sample includes about 560,000 distinct CDR3 sequences, 46% seen only once; the top ten take roughly 8.2%. Sequenced input: peripheral blood or thyroid tissue (not recorded which). These receptor sequences come from a woman under 30 with Graves' hyperthyroidism.

This clonotype was recorded many times. The chain employs TRBV6-5 and TRBJ2-7, with a tentative D call TRBD1 (5 bases). Germline V gene data show CDR1 as MNHEY and CDR2 as SVGAGI. The CDR3 extends over 13 amino acids. Trimming shortened V by 6 bases and J by 6 bases, and 15 bases separated the two germline ends. In DNA, the CDR3 is TGTGCCAGCAGCATGGACATGACTGGCGAGCAGTACTTC. Its protein product is CASSMDMTGEQYF.

This clonotype was counted only a few times. This chain joins TRBV19 and TRBJ1-5; perhaps TRBD1 as D (6 bases). Germline CDR1 is LNHDA and CDR2 is SQIVND (reference sequence). This CDR3 contains 16 residues. Trimming shortened V by 9 bases and J by 3 bases, and 21 bases separated the two germline ends. CDR3 sequence: CASKPKQGVNNQPQHF. CDR3 coding DNA: TGTGCCAGCAAGCCGAAACAGGGAGTTAACAATCAGCCCCAGCATTTT.

In this sample, this clonotype turned up a few times. The rearrangement links TRBV20-1 to TRBJ1-2; 7 nucleotides align to TRBD1. CDR3 length equals 12 residues. Germline CDR1 and CDR2: DFQATT and SNEGSKA (reference sequence). Trimming cost V 3 bases and J 6 bases; bases outside gene matches: 4. The CDR3 DNA reads TGCAGTGCTAGGGAGACAGGGAATGGCTACACCTTC. It is translated as CSARETGNGYTF.

The chain carries TRBV12-3 or TRBV12-4 and TRBJ2-5; TRBD1 or TRBD2 may be the D gene (6 bases each). The CDR3 has 15 amino acids. The V end was cut by 3 bases, the J end by 0 bases, with 11 bases between. DNA for the CDR3: TGTGCCAGCAGTTTCGTGGAGGGGGACCAAGAGACCCAGTACTTC. The encoded protein is CASSFVEGDQETQYF.

CDR3 DNA sequence: TGTGCCAGCACCCCAGATTACCAGTACACTGAAGCTTTCTTT. Its protein product is CASTPDYQYTEAFF. The V gene is TRBV2, the J gene TRBJ1-1; no definite D call. V was cut by 7 bases and J by 3 bases, with 15 bases left in between. The V gene's germline CDR1 is SNHLY and CDR2 FYNNEI. This CDR3 is 14 amino acids long.

The chain uses TRBV25-1 and TRBJ1-1, with D unresolved. The length of the CDR3 is 12 residues. Germline-derived CDR1 and CDR2 are MGHDK and SYGVNS. The CDR3 DNA sequence: TGTGCTAGAGTATATCGGGACACTGAAGCTTTCTTT. Protein product: CARVYRDTEAFF.

The J gene is TRBJ1-4, the V gene TRBV7-2; D gene unclear. Germline assignment: CDR1 SGHTA and CDR2 FQGNSA. There are 17 residues in the CDR3. The V and J ends lost 0 bases and 0 bases respectively, with 11 bases between them. This CDR3 reads CASSLAFELATNEKLFF. CDR3 DNA sequence: TGTGCCAGCAGCTTAGCATTCGAGCTTGCAACTAATGAAAAACTGTTTTTT.

The chain employs TRBV7-2 and TRBJ2-7, with a weak D call TRBD1 (6 bases). Germline V gene lookup returns CDR1 SGHTA and CDR2 FQGNSA. V was cut by 6 bases and J by 2 bases, with 14 bases left in between. The CDR3 sequence is 14 residues long. The CDR3: CASSTGQYPYEQYF. The CDR3 region has the DNA TGTGCCAGCAGTACTGGACAGTACCCCTACGAGCAGTACTTC.

With regard to this clonotype: The junction departs from germline at one end; a sequencing error may be responsible. This chain links TRBV7-9 with TRBJ1-1, with D perhaps TRBD1 (6 bases). CDR1 is SEHNR and CDR2 is FQNEAQ in the germline V gene (reference sequence). CDR3 size: 13 residues. The CDR3 is CASSPARDTKAFF. CDR3 coding DNA: TGCGCCAGCAGCCCAGCCAGGGACACTAAAGCTTTCTTT.

The J gene is TRBJ1-1, the V gene TRBV20-1; D gene uncertain. The CDR3 extends over 11 amino acids. Germline V CDR1 and CDR2: DFQATT, SNEGSKA (reference sequence). V was pared by 0 bases and J by 11 bases, with 10 bases between. The CDR3 spells CSARDFAVAFF. The CDR3 bases are TGCAGTGCTAGAGATTTTGCGGTTGCTTTCTTT.

The J gene is TRBJ2-7, the V gene TRBV10-3, with D perhaps matching TRBD1 (7 bases). Germline V lookup: CDR1 ENHRY, CDR2 SYGVKD. Trimming removed 0 bases at V and 5 bases at J, with 11 bases between. The CDR3 extends over 14 amino acids. As DNA, the CDR3 is TGTGCCATCAGTGAGTCACCAGGGGGGCACGAGCAGTACTTC. It translates to CAISESPGGHEQYF.

The V gene is TRBV24-1, the J gene TRBJ2-2; TRBD2 might be the D (6 bases). The V gene lost 2 bases and the J gene lost 6 bases, with 12 bases spanning the gap. Germline values: CDR1 KGHDR, CDR2 SFDVKD. The CDR3 totals 15 residues. The DNA of the CDR3 is TGTGCCACCAGTGATTGGGCGGGGAGTCCCGGGGAGCTGTTTTTT. It encodes CATSDWAGSPGELFF.

The V and J genes are TRBV29-1 and TRBJ1-1; D uncertain. The CDR3 contains 13 residues. Deletions cut 6 bases from V and 5 bases from J, with 16 bases between. Germline lookup yields CDR1 SQVTM and CDR2 ANQGSEA. Here the CDR3 DNA reads TGCAGCGTGAGTGGGCTACCTAGGACTGAAGCTTTCTTT. It encodes CSVSGLPRTEAFF.

This clonotype was seen at least ten times. The J gene is TRBJ2-7, the V gene TRBV29-1; no firm D call. CDR3 length: 12 amino acids. Germline V gene sequence: CDR1 SQVTM, CDR2 ANQGSEA. Trimming shortened V by 3 bases and J by 6 bases, and 12 bases separated the two germline ends. DNA for the CDR3: TGCAGCGTTGATGCCGCCGCTGGCGAGCAGTACTTC. It yields the protein CSVDAAAGEQYF.

This clonotype occurred a few times. A read error may account for a junction end that differs from germline. V gene TRBV10-3 combines with J gene TRBJ2-7, with D hard to call. CDR1 and CDR2 (germline): ENHRY, SYGVKD. CDR3 length equals 14 residues. CDR3 nucleotides: TGTGCCAGCAGTGAACAAGGGCGAACCTACGAGCAGTACTTC. It is translated as CASSEQGRTYEQYF.

This clonotype has ten or more counts. The J gene is TRBJ2-5, the V gene TRBV2; D is possibly TRBD1 (5 bases). CDR1 and CDR2 (germline): SNHLY, FYNNEI. The V end was cut by 6 bases, the J end by 2 bases, with 13 bases between. The CDR3 totals 14 residues. The CDR3 spells CASRARQTQETQYF. CDR3 in DNA: TGTGCCAGCAGGGCCCGACAGACACAAGAGACCCAGTACTTC.

The chain employs TRBV15 and TRBJ2-7; 10 bases align to TRBD2. V was pared by 4 bases and J by 0 bases, with 3 bases of the junction left unmatched. The CDR3 runs 15 residues. Looked up from germline, CDR1 is LNHNV and CDR2 is YYDKDF (reference sequence). DNA for the CDR3: TGTGCCACCAGCACCCGACTAGCGGGCTCCTACGAGCAGTACTTC. This sequence encodes CATSTRLAGSYEQYF.

The rearrangement links TRBV7-2 to TRBJ2-3; D ambiguous. Germline V CDR1 and CDR2: SGHTA, FQGNSA. Trimming stripped 6 bases from V and 2 bases from J, with 9 bases between. The CDR3 is made up of 13 amino acids. The CDR3 DNA reads as TGTGCCAGCAGGAAAATACACACAGATACGCAGTATTTT. Translating it yields CASRKIHTDTQYF.